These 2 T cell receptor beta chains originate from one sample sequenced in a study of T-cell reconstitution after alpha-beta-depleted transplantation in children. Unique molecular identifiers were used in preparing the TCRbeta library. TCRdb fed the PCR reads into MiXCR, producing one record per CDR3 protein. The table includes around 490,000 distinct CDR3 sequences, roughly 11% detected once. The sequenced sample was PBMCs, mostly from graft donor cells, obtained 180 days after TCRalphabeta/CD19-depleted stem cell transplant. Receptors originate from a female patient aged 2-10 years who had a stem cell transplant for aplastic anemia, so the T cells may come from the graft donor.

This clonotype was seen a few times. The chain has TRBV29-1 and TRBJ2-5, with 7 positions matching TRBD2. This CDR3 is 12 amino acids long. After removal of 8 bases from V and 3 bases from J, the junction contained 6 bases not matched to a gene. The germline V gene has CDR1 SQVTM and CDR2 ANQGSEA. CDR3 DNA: TGCAGCTCGACGGGAGGTAAAGAGACCCAGTACTTC. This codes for CSSTGGKETQYF.

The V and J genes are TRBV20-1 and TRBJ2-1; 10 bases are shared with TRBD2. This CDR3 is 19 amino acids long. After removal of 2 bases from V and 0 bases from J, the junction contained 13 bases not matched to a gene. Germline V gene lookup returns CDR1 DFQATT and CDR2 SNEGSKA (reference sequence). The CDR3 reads CSARSTSGASILSYNEQFF. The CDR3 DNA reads TGCAGTGCTAGAAGTACTAGCGGGGCCAGTATCCTCTCCTACAATGAGCAGTTCTTC.